One and the same sample provided the 3 T cell receptor beta chains below, sequenced in a study of blood T cells in healthy people across ages. A sample-barcoded 5' primer and a J-beta primer mix were used in a second PCR of about 7 to 11 cycles. One entry per CDR3 protein, called by TCRdb with MiXCR from the 5' RACE reads. The top ten hold approximately 3.3% of the sample, which has around 500,000 distinct CDR3 sequences, about 29% seen once. These records were also assigned to another study, of T cells of mothers and their children.

Sequencing was carried out using blood. These receptors came from a boy younger than 10 in good health.

This clonotype was seen a handful of times. This rearrangement joins TRBV27 to TRBJ1-1; maybe TRBD1 (5 bases). The CDR3 runs 14 residues. CDR1 is MNHEY and CDR2 is SMNVEV in the germline V gene (reference sequence). V dropped 0 bases and J dropped 4 bases, with 9 bases sitting between them. CDR3 in DNA: TGTGCCAGCAGTTTATCTTCGGGGGGCACTGAAGCTTTCTTT. Residues: CASSLSSGGTEAFF.

This rearrangement joins TRBV7-2 to TRBJ1-3, with D perhaps matching TRBD1 (5 bases). CDR1 and CDR2 (germline): SGHTA, FQGNSA. The CDR3 loop spans 14 amino acids. V was cut by 5 bases and J by 4 bases, with 12 bases left in between. CDR3 in DNA: TGTGCCAGCAGCGCAGGGACGTACGGAAACACCATATATTTT. Translating gives CASSAGTYGNTIYF.

In this sample, this clonotype turned up once. V and J are TRBV27 and TRBJ2-6, with 7 bases lining up with TRBD1. Germline V gives CDR1 MNHEY, CDR2 SMNVEV (reference sequence). Trimming took 6 bases from V and 0 from J; bases not matched to a gene: 2. CDR3 length equals 15 residues. The CDR3 spells CASRAGGSGANVLTF. In DNA, the CDR3 is TGTGCCAGCAGGGCAGGGGGCTCTGGGGCCAACGTCCTGACTTTC.